This TCR beta chain was found in a study of cytomegalovirus exposure and HLA in healthy donors. The CDR3 is made up of 15 amino acids. CDR1 SGHAT and CDR2 FQNNGV come from the germline V gene. The trim removed 1 base at V and 3 bases at J, leaving 6 bases unmatched. Concerning this clone itself: Its antigen is unidentified.

General study results and limits: Among the CMV-associated chains, three were confirmed in vitro as specific for CMV antigens. 164 TCR beta chains were listed as cytomegalovirus-associated. It was reportedly the case that the classifier diagnosed cytomegalovirus status with high specificity and sensitivity.

Generated by immunoSEQ multiplex PCR, the TCRdb table keeps only in-frame clones and is missing some. The data contain some 220,000 clones, around nine tenths of them seen just once; the ten biggest clones take up roughly 1%. The sequenced sample consisted of PBMCs. This sequence originates from a woman under 30 in good health and CMV-seronegative. The V call is TRBV11-2, the J call TRBJ2-7, with 7 bases lining up with TRBD2. The CDR3 here is CASSLGQRDLYEQYF. The CDR3 coding sequence is TGTGCCAGCAGCTTAGGTCAGCGGGACCTCTACGAGCAGTACTTC.